These 3 T cell receptor beta chains came from one sample sequenced in a study of blood T cell repertoires in COVID-19. Clones were read by immunoSEQ multiplex PCR, and TCRdb kept only the in-frame ones, dropping some. In the table there are approximately 130,000 clones, around 82% of which are singletons. Material: peripheral blood. All receptors come from a human donor in a cohort sampled during active COVID-19.

The sample holds a few counts of this clone. The chain links TRBV11-1 to TRBJ2-2, with 12 positions matching TRBD2. Trimming took 5 bases from V and 4 from J; bases not matched to a gene: 5. From germline, CDR1 is SGHAT and CDR2 FQDESV (reference sequence). This CDR3 is built from 16 residues. In nucleotides, the CDR3 is TGTGCCAGCAGCCTAGAACTAGCGGGGGGCACCGGGGAGCTGTTTTTT. Its translation: CASSLELAGGTGELFF.

The CDR3 protein is CASTLDRASYNEQFF. Here the CDR3 DNA reads TGTGCCAGCACCCTGGACAGGGCTTCTTACAATGAGCAGTTCTTC. This chain connects TRBV5-6 to TRBJ2-1; TRBD1 matches 8 bases. V was clipped by 6 bases and J by 4 bases; unmatched bases: 9. The CDR3 has 15 amino acids. The germline V gene has CDR1 SGHDT and CDR2 YYEEEE.

This CDR3 reads CASSPRDSPSTDTQYF. DNA for the CDR3: TGCGCCAGCAGCCCCAGGGACAGCCCTAGCACAGATACGCAGTATTTT. This chain connects TRBV4-1 to TRBJ2-3, with TRBD1 matching 7 bases. Per the germline V gene, CDR1 is MGHRA and CDR2 is YSYEKL. J gave up 0 bases and V 4 bases, and 7 bases lay outside the gene matches. The CDR3 sequence is 16 residues long.